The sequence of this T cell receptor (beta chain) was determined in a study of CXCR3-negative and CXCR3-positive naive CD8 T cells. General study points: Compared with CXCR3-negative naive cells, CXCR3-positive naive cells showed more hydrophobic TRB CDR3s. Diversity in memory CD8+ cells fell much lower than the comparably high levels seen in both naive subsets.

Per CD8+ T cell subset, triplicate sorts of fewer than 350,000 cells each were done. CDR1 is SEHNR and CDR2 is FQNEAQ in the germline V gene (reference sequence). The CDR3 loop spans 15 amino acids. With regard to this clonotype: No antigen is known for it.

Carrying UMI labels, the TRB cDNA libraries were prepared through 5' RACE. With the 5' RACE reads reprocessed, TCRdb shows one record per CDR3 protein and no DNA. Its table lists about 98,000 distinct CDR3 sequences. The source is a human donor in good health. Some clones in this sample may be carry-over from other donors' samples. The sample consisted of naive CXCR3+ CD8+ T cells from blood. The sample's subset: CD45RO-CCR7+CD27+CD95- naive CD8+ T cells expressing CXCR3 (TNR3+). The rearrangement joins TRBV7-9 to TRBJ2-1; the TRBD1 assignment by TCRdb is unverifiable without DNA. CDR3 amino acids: CASSDRDRAYNEQFF.